This record concerns one T cell receptor beta chain sequence. Germline V gene lookup returns CDR1 LGHNA and CDR2 YNFKEQ. The CDR3 consists of 13 residues. Trimming cost V 4 bases and J 0 bases, with 7 bases left between them. In the authors' workflow: Using reference gene primer amplification, nucleated cell counts were estimated. Assay used: immunoSEQ multiplex PCR; TCRdb lists only in-frame clones, some missing. V and J calls and clone size follow that table, whereas D and trimming were derived from the DNA. Here the sample spans roughly 120,000 clones, roughly 85% being singletons. The data stem from a study of blood T cell repertoires in COVID-19. For the study at large: Acute and convalescent COVID-19 specimens originated in the United States, Italy and Spain. Sources were T cells, B-cell-depleted T cells, or PBMCs; the material itself was cDNA or gDNA.

Seattle patients were enrolled during active infection and followed longitudinally. The clonotype comes from an elderly woman with COVID-19, enrolled during active disease. The chain carries TRBV4-2 and TRBJ2-7; weak D call: TRBD2 (5 bases). The sequenced sample consisted of peripheral blood. The DNA for the CDR3 is TGTGCCAGCAGCCCCGGGGACTCCTACGAGCAGTACTTC. Translation gives CASSPGDSYEQYF.